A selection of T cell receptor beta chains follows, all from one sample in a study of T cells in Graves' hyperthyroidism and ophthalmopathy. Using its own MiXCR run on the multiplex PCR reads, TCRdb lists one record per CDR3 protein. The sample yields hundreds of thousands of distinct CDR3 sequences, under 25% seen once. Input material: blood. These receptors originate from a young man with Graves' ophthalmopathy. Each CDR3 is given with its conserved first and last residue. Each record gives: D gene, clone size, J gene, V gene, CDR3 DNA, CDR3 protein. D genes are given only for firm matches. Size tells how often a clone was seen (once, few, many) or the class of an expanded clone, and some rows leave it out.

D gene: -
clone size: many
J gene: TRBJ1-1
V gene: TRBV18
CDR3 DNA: TGTGCCAGCTCACCTCAGGGTGCGGCTGAAGCTTTCTTT
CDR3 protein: CASSPQGAAEAFF

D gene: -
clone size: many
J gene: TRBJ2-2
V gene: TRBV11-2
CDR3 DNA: TGTGCCAGCAGCGCCCCCGGGCCAAACACCGGGGAGCTGTTTTTT
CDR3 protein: CASSAPGPNTGELFF

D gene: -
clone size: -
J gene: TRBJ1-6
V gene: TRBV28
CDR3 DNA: TGTGCCAGCAGTTTAGAGAGGGGCGGGTATTCACCCCTCCACTTT
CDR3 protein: CASSLERGGYSPLHF

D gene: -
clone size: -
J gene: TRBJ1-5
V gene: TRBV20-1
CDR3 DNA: TGCAGTGCTAGAGACAGCGGTTTGAGGAATCAGCCCCAGCATTTT
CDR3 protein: CSARDSGLRNQPQHF

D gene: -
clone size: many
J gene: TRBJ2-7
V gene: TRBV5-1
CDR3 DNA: TGCGCCAGCAGCTTTGACAGCCTCCCCTACGAGCAGTACTTC
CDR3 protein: CASSFDSLPYEQYF

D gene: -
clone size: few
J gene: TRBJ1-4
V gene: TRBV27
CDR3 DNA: TGTGCCAGCAGAGAATGGACGGGAAAACTGTTTTTT
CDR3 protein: CASREWTGKLFF

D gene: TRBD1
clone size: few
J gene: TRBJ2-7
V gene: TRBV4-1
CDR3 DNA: TGCGCCAGCAGCCATATAACCGGGACAGAGAGCTCCTACGAGCAGTACTTC
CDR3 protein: CASSHITGTESSYEQYF

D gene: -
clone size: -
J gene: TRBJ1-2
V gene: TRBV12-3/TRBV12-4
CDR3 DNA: TGTGCCAGCAGTTTAGGGGGGGCGAGGGGCTACACCTTC
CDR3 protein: CASSLGGARGYTF

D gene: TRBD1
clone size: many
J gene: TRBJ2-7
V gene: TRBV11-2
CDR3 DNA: TGTGCCAGCAGCTTGGTCGGGACAGCTCCCTACGAGCAGTACTTC
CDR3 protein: CASSLVGTAPYEQYF

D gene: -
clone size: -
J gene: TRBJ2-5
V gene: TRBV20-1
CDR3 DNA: TGCAGTGCTAGAAGGACAGTCCAAGAGACCCAGTACTTC
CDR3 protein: CSARRTVQETQYF

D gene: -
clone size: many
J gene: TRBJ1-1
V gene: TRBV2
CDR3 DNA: TGTGCCAGCAACCTTGGACGGCCTGAAGCTTTCTTT
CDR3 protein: CASNLGRPEAFF

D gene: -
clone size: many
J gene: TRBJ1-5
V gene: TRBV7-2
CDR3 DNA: TGTGCCAGCAGCTTAGAGGTAGGGCCCCAGCATTTT
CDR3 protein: CASSLEVGPQHF

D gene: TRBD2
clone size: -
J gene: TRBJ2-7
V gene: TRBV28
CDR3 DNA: TGTGCCAGCAGTACCTCCGGGACTAGTGTCAACGAGCAGTACTTC
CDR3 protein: CASSTSGTSVNEQYF